This T cell receptor (beta chain) came from a study of identical twins. The count of this clonotype is one. Its antigen is currently unknown. The trim removed 6 bases at V and 3 bases at J, leaving 9 bases unmatched. Looked up from germline, CDR1 is DFQATT and CDR2 is SNEGSKA (reference sequence). This CDR3 region has 15 residues. Overall study results and limits: Rather than following the same donors, the conclusions depended on cross-sectional statistical analysis.

One entry per CDR3 protein results from TCRdb running MiXCR on the 5' RACE reads. The sample lists about 520,000 distinct CDR3 sequences, roughly a fifth seen once, with approximately 0.95% in the top ten. The same sample was also used in a study of T cells expressing NK-cell markers. Turning to that study: Of CD8+ T cells, about 1.0-8% belonged to dominant NKG2C+ clonotypes in several donors.

The source is a young woman in good health. J is TRBJ2-1 and V is TRBV20-1; 9 bases map to TRBD2. What was sequenced was CD4+ T cells sorted from blood. CDR3 protein: CSAPGGGARYNEQFF. In DNA form, the CDR3 reads TGCAGTGCCCCCGGCGGGGGGGCTCGCTACAATGAGCAGTTCTTC.